Following are 18 T cell receptor beta chains from one sample sequenced in a study of shared clonotypes between healthy human individuals. Here immunoSEQ multiplex PCR was the method, and the copy in TCRdb shows in-frame clones only, minus some. Here the sample spans more than 2,000,000 clones, 90% to 95% being singletons. What was sequenced was naive CD4+ T cells sorted from blood. The subset was: CD45RA+ positively selected. These receptors all come from a man between 18 and 29 years old in good health.

The V and J genes are TRBV5-4 and TRBJ2-7; D perhaps matches TRBD2 (5 bases). The CDR3 length is 14 residues. V lost 4 bases and J 5 bases, leaving 16 bases between the germline ends. The germline gives CDR1 SGHNT, CDR2 YYREEE (reference sequence). This chain's CDR3 is CASSLNSGGHEQYF. The CDR3 DNA is TGTGCCAGCAGCCTTAACAGCGGAGGCCACGAGCAGTACTTC.

This clone was seen more than once but under ten times. The same CDR3 arises from other DNA sequences in this sample as well. This sequence joins TRBV5-1 and TRBJ2-1, with D unresolved. The CDR3 is 15 residues long. CDR1 and CDR2 from the germline V gene are SGHRS and YFSETQ. With 0 bases removed from V and 0 bases from J, the gap between germline ends came to 7 bases. The CDR3 protein is CASSLEGSSYNEQFF. As DNA, the CDR3 is TGCGCCAGCAGCTTGGAAGGTAGCTCCTACAATGAGCAGTTCTTC.

The chain links TRBV7-9 to TRBJ1-5, with 10 bases that match TRBD1. The CDR3 extends over 18 amino acids. Germline V gene lookup returns CDR1 SEHNR and CDR2 FQNEAQ (reference sequence). The J segment lost 2 bases and the V segment lost 3 bases, leaving 10 bases of the junction unmatched. CDR3 sequence reads: CASSFPTGGESGNQPQHF. In DNA form, the CDR3 reads TGTGCCAGCAGCTTCCCGACAGGGGGCGAGTCGGGCAATCAGCCCCAGCATTTT.

The V and J genes are TRBV30 and TRBJ2-1; 7 bases agree with TRBD1. V shed 0 bases, J shed 5 bases, and the junction held 7 bases outside the gene matches. CDR3 size: 15 residues. CDR1 and CDR2 (germline): GTSNPN, SVGIG (reference sequence). This CDR3 reads CAWSVRLGGHNEQFF. The CDR3, as DNA: TGTGCCTGGAGTGTAAGGCTAGGGGGCCACAATGAGCAGTTCTTC.

This clone was recorded only once. The V gene is TRBV11-1, the J gene TRBJ1-1; unclear D gene. V lost 0 bases, J lost 5 bases, and 10 bases lay in between. The CDR3 covers 14 residues. Germline V gene lookup returns CDR1 SGHAT and CDR2 FQDESV (reference sequence). The CDR3 DNA follows: TGTGCCAGCAGCTTAGCGGGATCTCGGACTGAAGCTTTCTTT. Protein sequence: CASSLAGSRTEAFF.

The chain couples TRBV5-1 to TRBJ2-1, with 7 bases that match TRBD2. This CDR3 contains 16 residues. Germline CDR1 is SGHRS and CDR2 is YFSETQ. J gave up 5 bases and V 6 bases, and 14 bases lay outside the gene matches. The CDR3 DNA follows: TGCGCCAGCACTTCCAGGCCTAGCGGCTCTCACAATGAGCAGTTCTTC. Translation: CASTSRPSGSHNEQFF.

V and J are TRBV7-9 and TRBJ2-5; D ambiguous. This CDR3 is 15 amino acids long. Germline V gene sequence: CDR1 SEHNR, CDR2 FQNEAQ (reference sequence). V lost 2 bases, J lost 1 base, and 11 bases lay in between. The CDR3 spells CASSLSWDSQETQYF. The CDR3 DNA reads as TGTGCCAGCAGCTTAAGTTGGGATTCCCAAGAGACCCAGTACTTC. The entire variable domain, with the rest obtained from reference TRBV7-9 and TRBJ2-5, is as follows: DTGVSQNPRHKITKRGQNVTFRCDPISEHNRLYWYRQTLGQGPEFLTYFQNEAQLEKSRLLSDRFSAERPKGSFSTLEIQRTEQGDSAMYLCASSLSWDSQETQYFGPGTRLLVL.

This clone was seen just once. The V call is TRBV6-5, the J call TRBJ1-2; 8 bases are a match to TRBD1. Germline assignment: CDR1 MNHEY and CDR2 SVGAGI. The V segment lost 7 bases and the J segment 10 bases; nucleotides outside the gene matches: 11. This CDR3 has 13 amino acids. For the CDR3, the DNA is TGTGCCAGCACCACTACAGGGGGAAAGGACTACACCTTC. It encodes CASTTTGGKDYTF.

The chain is built from TRBV6-6 and TRBJ1-5; 7 nucleotides align to TRBD1. CDR3 size: 16 residues. The ends lost 6 bases at V and 3 bases at J; junction bases unmatched: 11. Germline V gene sequence: CDR1 MNHNY, CDR2 SVGAGI (reference sequence). The CDR3 reads CASRADRAGANQPQHF. CDR3 sequence (DNA): TGTGCCAGCAGGGCCGACAGGGCCGGCGCCAATCAGCCCCAGCATTTT.

The V gene is TRBV2, the J gene TRBJ1-1; 7 nucleotides match TRBD1. The CDR3 loop spans 15 amino acids. Germline CDR1 SNHLY, CDR2 FYNNEI. With V trimmed by 3 bases and J by 2 bases, 6 bases remained unmatched. In nucleotides, the CDR3 is TGTGCCAGCAGTGAGTTCGGACAGGCTAACACTGAAGCTTTCTTT. This sequence encodes CASSEFGQANTEAFF. The entire variable domain, with the rest obtained from reference TRBV2 and TRBJ1-1, is as follows: EPEVTQTPSHQVTQMGQEVILRCVPISNHLYFYWYRQILGQKVEFLVSFYNNEISEKSEIFDDQFSVERPDGSNFTLKIRSTKLEDSAMYFCASSEFGQANTEAFFGQGTRLTVV.

About this clone: Within the sample, other DNA sequences also encode this same CDR3. V gene TRBV5-1 combines with J gene TRBJ1-3, with D uncertain. The CDR3 extends over 14 amino acids. CDR1 and CDR2 from the germline V gene are SGHRS and YFSETQ. The V gene lost 3 bases and the J gene lost 0 bases, with 7 bases spanning the gap. CDR3 loop: CASSSDISGNTIYF. The CDR3 DNA sequence: TGCGCCAGCAGCTCCGACATCTCTGGAAACACCATATATTTT.

This clone was found once. J is TRBJ1-6 and V is TRBV27, with TRBD1 matching over 11 bases. The CDR3 runs to 16 residues. The ends lost 6 bases at V and 1 base at J; junction bases unmatched: 2. Germline lookup yields CDR1 MNHEY and CDR2 SMNVEV (reference sequence). CDR3 protein: CASSGTGGSYNSPLHF. DNA of the CDR3: TGTGCCAGCAGCGGGACAGGGGGTTCCTATAATTCACCCCTCCACTTT.

The rearrangement joins TRBV4-1 to TRBJ2-7; possible D gene TRBD1, 5 bases. Germline loops: CDR1 MGHRA, CDR2 YSYEKL. This CDR3 has 14 residues. Trimming stripped 5 bases from V and 0 bases from J, with 11 bases between. The CDR3: CASSERQHSYEQYF. The CDR3, as DNA: TGCGCCAGCAGCGAAAGACAGCACTCCTACGAGCAGTACTTC.

This chain uses TRBV11-2 with TRBJ1-1, with D unclear. The CDR3 loop spans 13 amino acids. The germline gives CDR1 SGHAT, CDR2 FQNNGV. Trimming took 2 bases from V and 8 from J, leaving 12 bases between them. The CDR3 DNA reads TGTGCCAGCAGCTTATGGAACGCCTGGGAAGCTTTCTTT. This sequence encodes CASSLWNAWEAFF. Drawing the rest from reference TRBV11-2 and TRBJ1-1, the complete variable domain is EAGVAQSPRYKIIEKRQSVAFWCNPISGHATLYWYQQILGQGPKLLIQFQNNGVVDDSQLPKDRFSAERLKGVDSTLKIQPAKLEDSAVYLCASSLWNAWEAFFGQGTRLTVV.

Remarks on this clone: This specimen includes other DNA sequences encoding the same CDR3. This rearrangement joins TRBV29-1 to TRBJ1-4; D may be TRBD1 (5 bases). CDR1 and CDR2 from the germline V gene are SQVTM and ANQGSEA. The V end was cut by 4 bases, the J end by 7 bases, with 10 bases between. The CDR3 is 12 amino acids. This CDR3 is CSVAGAGEKLFF. DNA of the CDR3: TGCAGCGTTGCTGGGGCGGGTGAAAAACTGTTTTTT.

The chain links TRBV28 to TRBJ2-2; 8 bases are a match to TRBD1. The CDR3 sequence is 14 residues long. Germline V CDR1 and CDR2: MDHEN, SYDVKM. The junction had 7 bases not matched to a gene; V was cut back by 6 bases and J by 7 bases. DNA of the CDR3: TGTGCCAGCAGCGGACAGGGTAAAGGCGGGGAGCTGTTTTTT. Its translation: CASSGQGKGGELFF.

This chain connects TRBV28 to TRBJ1-6; the D gene is possibly TRBD1 (6 bases). The CDR3 contains 20 residues. Trimming left V 3 bases short and J 0 bases short, with 21 bases between. Germline CDR1 MDHEN, CDR2 SYDVKM. CDR3 in amino acids: CASSFLGQTGRYSYNSPLHF. The CDR3 coding sequence is TGTGCCAGCAGTTTCTTAGGACAGACCGGGCGTTACTCCTATAATTCACCCCTCCACTTT.

This rearrangement joins TRBV4-3 to TRBJ1-6; 10 bases are a match to TRBD1. V lost 4 bases to trimming and J lost 5 bases; unmatched junction nucleotides: 2. Germline CDR1 is LGHNA and CDR2 is YSLEER. This CDR3 is 15 amino acids long. This CDR3 is CASSLGTGDNSPLHF. Written as DNA, the CDR3 is TGCGCCAGCAGCCTTGGGACAGGGGATAATTCACCCCTCCACTTT.